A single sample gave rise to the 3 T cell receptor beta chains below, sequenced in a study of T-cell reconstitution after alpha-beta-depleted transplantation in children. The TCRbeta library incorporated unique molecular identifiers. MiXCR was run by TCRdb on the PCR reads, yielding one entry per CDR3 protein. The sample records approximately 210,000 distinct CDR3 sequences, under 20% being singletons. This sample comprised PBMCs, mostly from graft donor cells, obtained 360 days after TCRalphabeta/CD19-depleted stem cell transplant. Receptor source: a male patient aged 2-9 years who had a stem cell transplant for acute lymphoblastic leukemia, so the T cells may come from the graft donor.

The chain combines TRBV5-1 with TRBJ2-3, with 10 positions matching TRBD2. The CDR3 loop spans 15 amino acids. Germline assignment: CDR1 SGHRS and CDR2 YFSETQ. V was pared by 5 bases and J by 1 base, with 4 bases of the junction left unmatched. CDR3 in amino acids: CASRSGTSGTDTQYF. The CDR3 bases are TGCGCCAGCAGATCCGGGACTAGCGGCACAGATACGCAGTATTTT.

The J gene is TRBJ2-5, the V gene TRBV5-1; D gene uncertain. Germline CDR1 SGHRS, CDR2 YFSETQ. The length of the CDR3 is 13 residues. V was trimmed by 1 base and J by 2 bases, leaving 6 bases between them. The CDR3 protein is CASSLRQQETQYF. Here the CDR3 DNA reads TGCGCCAGCAGCTTGAGACAACAAGAGACCCAGTACTTC.

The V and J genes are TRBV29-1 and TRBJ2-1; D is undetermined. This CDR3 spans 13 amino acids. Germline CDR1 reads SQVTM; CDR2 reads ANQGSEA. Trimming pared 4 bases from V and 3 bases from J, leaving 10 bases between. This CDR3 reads CSVGVRNYNEQFF. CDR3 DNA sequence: TGCAGCGTTGGAGTCAGGAACTACAATGAGCAGTTCTTC.